Following are 25 T cell receptor beta chains from one sample sequenced in a study of technical replicates of blood from a handful of donors. Sequenced by immunoSEQ multiplex PCR; TCRdb stores in-frame clones only, minus some. Of 55,000 to 65,000 clones listed, around 88% are singletons. The sequenced material came from PBMCs. The receptor source for this set is a human donor in good health. Some clones in this sample may be carry-over from other donors' samples.

The chain joins TRBV5-1 to TRBJ2-4; 7 positions agree with TRBD1. CDR3 length: 16 residues. Trimming at V came to 0 bases and at J to 0 bases, leaving 3 bases not matched to a gene. The germline CDR1 and CDR2 sequences are SGHRS and YFSETQ. CDR3 residues: CASSLDGTEAKNIQYF. As DNA, the CDR3 is TGCGCCAGCAGCTTGGACGGGACAGAAGCCAAAAACATTCAGTACTTC.

The chain recombines TRBV6-1 with TRBJ1-1; no clear D. Germline-derived CDR1 and CDR2 are MNHNS and SASEGT. The CDR3 covers 13 residues. V was pared by 4 bases and J by 3 bases, with 9 bases between. The CDR3 DNA is TGTGCCAGCAGTGTCAGGTATGACACTGAAGCTTTCTTT. Translation gives CASSVRYDTEAFF.

This clone was seen once. The CDR3 DNA follows: TGTGCCAGCAGCCTTGAGCGCGGGAGCTACGAGCAGTACTTC. Amino acid sequence: CASSLERGSYEQYF. J is TRBJ2-7 and V is TRBV4-2, with TRBD2 identical over 7 bases. Trimming at V came to 4 bases and at J to 3 bases, leaving 6 bases not matched to a gene. The CDR3 is 14 residues long. Germline loops: CDR1 LGHNA, CDR2 YNFKEQ.

The genes are TRBV9 and TRBJ1-5, with 7 nucleotides matching TRBD1. The junction had 8 bases not matched to a gene; V was cut back by 0 bases and J by 2 bases. Germline V gene sequence: CDR1 SGDLS, CDR2 YYNGEE. The length of the CDR3 is 17 residues. CDR3 in amino acids: CASSVVDRTLGNQPQHF. The CDR3 nucleotides read TGTGCCAGCAGCGTAGTGGACAGGACTTTAGGCAATCAGCCCCAGCATTTT.

The J gene is TRBJ1-5, the V gene TRBV6-6; 11 nucleotides align to TRBD1. Trimming removed 4 bases from V and 2 bases from J; junction bases left unmatched: 4. Germline CDR1 is MNHNY and CDR2 is SVGAGI (reference sequence). The CDR3 totals 16 residues. CDR3 DNA sequence: TGTGCCAGCAGTTTCGGACAGGGGGCGCGCAATCAGCCCCAGCATTTT. Protein product: CASSFGQGARNQPQHF.

This chain connects TRBV7-8 to TRBJ2-1; 12 bases line up with TRBD2. The CDR3 totals 14 residues. Per the germline V gene, CDR1 is SGHVS and CDR2 is FQNEAQ. The J segment lost 6 bases and the V segment lost 5 bases, leaving 2 bases of the junction unmatched. For the CDR3, the DNA is TGTGCCAGCAGCCCTAGCGGGAGGGTCAATGAGCAGTTCTTC. This sequence encodes CASSPSGRVNEQFF.

This clone was observed a single time. This chain links TRBV6-1 with TRBJ2-1, with 7 positions matching TRBD1. V was clipped by 7 bases and J by 12 bases; unmatched bases: 9. CDR1 is MNHNS, CDR2 SASEGT, per germline. This CDR3 comprises 12 residues. The chain's CDR3 is CASKTGSKGQFF. CDR3 DNA sequence: TGTGCCAGCAAGACAGGGAGTAAGGGGCAGTTCTTC.

This rearrangement joins TRBV5-1 to TRBJ1-1, with 7 bases matching TRBD1. CDR3 length: 15 residues. Looked up from germline, CDR1 is SGHRS and CDR2 is YFSETQ. Germline trimming cut 1 base from V and 4 bases from J; bases unmatched to any gene: 7. The CDR3 loop is CASSLRQGRSTEAFF. Written as DNA, the CDR3 is TGCGCCAGCAGCTTGAGACAGGGTCGAAGCACTGAAGCTTTCTTT.

V is TRBV11-3 and J is TRBJ2-7; TRBD1 is a possible D gene (6 bases). The V gene's germline CDR1 is SGHNT and CDR2 YENEEA. Between the trimmed V and J ends, which lost 4 bases and 2 bases, there was a span of 12 bases. The CDR3 length is 14 residues. Here the CDR3 reads CASSSYDRPYEQYF. CDR3 nucleotide sequence: TGTGCCAGCAGCTCCTATGACAGGCCCTACGAGCAGTACTTC. Supplemented by reference TRBV11-3 and TRBJ2-7, the full variable domain reads EAGVVQSPRYKIIEKKQPVAFWCNPISGHNTLYWYLQNLGQGPELLIRYENEEAVDDSQLPKDRFSAERLKGVDSTLKIQPAELGDSAVYLCASSSYDRPYEQYFGPGTRLTVT.

The J gene is TRBJ2-5, the V gene TRBV29-1; TRBD1 might be the D (6 bases). The CDR3 sequence is 13 residues long. The V end was cut by 8 bases, the J end by 1 base, with 14 bases between. Germline CDR1 reads SQVTM; CDR2 reads ANQGSEA. In DNA, the CDR3 is TGCAGCACCCGGACAGCCTTCCAAGAGACCCAGTACTTC. Its protein product is CSTRTAFQETQYF.

The chain combines TRBV6-1 with TRBJ2-3; 8 nucleotides line up with TRBD2. The CDR3 totals 15 residues. Losses at the gene ends were 3 bases for V and 5 bases for J; bases not matched to a gene: 7. Germline CDR1 is MNHNS and CDR2 is SASEGT. The CDR3 region has the DNA TGTGCCAGCAGTGAGTACGGGGGGGCCTTAGATACGCAGTATTTT. Its protein is CASSEYGGALDTQYF.

The CDR3 here is CASSVVPLETQYF. The CDR3 DNA reads as TGTGCCAGCAGCGTAGTTCCCCTGGAGACCCAGTACTTC. This sequence joins TRBV9 and TRBJ2-5; D unresolved. The germline gives CDR1 SGDLS, CDR2 YYNGEE. Trimming removed 0 bases at V and 5 bases at J, with 8 bases between. The CDR3 is made up of 13 amino acids.

The CDR3 DNA sequence: TGTGCCAGCAGGGGCGGTACCGGGACTAGCGGGGAAAGGGAGCTGTTTTTT. This encodes CASRGGTGTSGERELFF. The gene calls are TRBV2 and TRBJ2-2; 13 bases fit TRBD2. From germline, CDR1 is SNHLY and CDR2 FYNNEI. V lost 6 bases, J lost 9 bases, and 13 bases stayed unmatched. The length of the CDR3 is 17 residues.

The J gene is TRBJ2-2, the V gene TRBV14, with unresolved D. The CDR3 is 14 residues long. The germline V and J ends were trimmed by 1 base and 1 base, with 4 bases remaining between them. Per germline, CDR1 SGHDN and CDR2 FVKESK. CDR3: CASSQGVNTGELFF. The CDR3 coding sequence is TGTGCCAGCAGCCAAGGAGTGAACACCGGGGAGCTGTTTTTT.

V usage is TRBV14 and J usage is TRBJ2-1; weak D call: TRBD2 (5 bases). From germline, CDR1 is SGHDN and CDR2 FVKESK. Between the trimmed V and J ends, which lost 1 base and 8 bases, there was a span of 15 bases. The CDR3 runs to 15 residues. The CDR3 sequence is CASSQVRGLVYEQFF. CDR3 sequence (DNA): TGTGCCAGCAGCCAAGTCCGGGGATTGGTTTATGAGCAGTTCTTC.

The rearrangement joins TRBV5-6 to TRBJ1-2; TRBD1 matches 7 bases. The CDR3 has 14 amino acids. Germline V gene data show CDR1 as SGHDT and CDR2 as YYEEEE. V lost 4 bases and J lost 4; bases outside the gene matches: 7. CDR3 bases: TGTGCCAGCAGCCCGGGGGACAGTTTCTATGGCTACACCTTC. The encoded protein is CASSPGDSFYGYTF. The variable domain in full, with the rest retrieved from reference TRBV5-6 and TRBJ1-2, is DAGVTQSPTHLIKTRGQQVTLRCSPKSGHDTVSWYQQALGQGPQFIFQYYEEEERQRGNFPDRFSGHQFPNYSSELNVNALLLGDSALYLCASSPGDSFYGYTFGSGTRLTVV.

The chain uses TRBV19 and TRBJ2-1, with unresolved D. This CDR3 spans 14 amino acids. The V end lost 5 bases, the J end lost 0 bases, and 8 bases lay between the germline ends. The germline gives CDR1 LNHDA, CDR2 SQIVND (reference sequence). CDR3 DNA sequence: TGTGCCAGTAGTGAACAAGTCTCCTACAATGAGCAGTTCTTC. This gives the protein CASSEQVSYNEQFF.

The V and J genes are TRBV11-3 and TRBJ2-7; no firm D call. V was shortened by 1 base and J by 0 bases, with 4 bases between the two germline ends. Germline assignment: CDR1 SGHNT and CDR2 YENEEA. The CDR3 has 13 amino acids. The CDR3 loop reads CASSLGSSYEQYF. The CDR3, as DNA: TGTGCCAGCAGCTTAGGCAGCTCCTACGAGCAGTACTTC. The full variable domain, rest sourced from reference TRBV11-3 and TRBJ2-7, is EAGVVQSPRYKIIEKKQPVAFWCNPISGHNTLYWYLQNLGQGPELLIRYENEEAVDDSQLPKDRFSAERLKGVDSTLKIQPAELGDSAVYLCASSLGSSYEQYFGPGTRLTVT.

This clone was found a few times. V is TRBV19 and J is TRBJ1-2; D is unclear. Germline CDR1 reads LNHDA; CDR2 reads SQIVND (reference sequence). The CDR3 totals 16 residues. V shed 7 bases and J shed 3 bases, with 21 bases lying between them. CDR3 in DNA: TGTGCCAGTAACCTGAGACTCCTTGACGGGGACTATGGCTACACCTTC. Protein product: CASNLRLLDGDYGYTF.

This chain uses TRBV18 with TRBJ2-1; D may be TRBD1 (5 bases). The germline V and J ends were trimmed by 5 bases and 14 bases, with 16 bases remaining between them. Germline V lookup: CDR1 KGHSH, CDR2 LQKENI. This CDR3 region has 12 residues. The CDR3 spells CASSSSQGLKFF. CDR3 DNA sequence: TGTGCCAGCTCAAGCTCGCAGGGTTTAAAGTTCTTC.

The chain is built from TRBV5-8 and TRBJ2-1; 8 positions agree with TRBD2. V lost 0 bases to trimming and J lost 7 bases; unmatched junction nucleotides: 9. The CDR3 covers 16 residues. Germline V gene data show CDR1 as SGHTS and CDR2 as YDEGEE. The CDR3 DNA is TGTGCCAGCAGCTTGGGGCGGGGGGAAGCCCTAAATGAGCAGTTCTTC. It translates to CASSLGRGEALNEQFF.

The chain joins TRBV5-1 to TRBJ2-5; 7 bases line up with TRBD1. Germline V CDR1 and CDR2: SGHRS, YFSETQ. V lost 5 bases and J lost 2; bases outside the gene matches: 6. This CDR3 region has 14 residues. CDR3 in amino acids: CASSSQGVQETQYF. The CDR3 DNA is TGCGCCAGCAGTAGCCAGGGGGTACAAGAGACCCAGTACTTC.

The rearrangement joins TRBV7-3 to TRBJ2-5; no clear D. Trimming shortened V by 5 bases and J by 5 bases, and 18 bases separated the two germline ends. Germline loops: CDR1 SGHTA, CDR2 FQGTGA. The CDR3 is made up of 15 amino acids. In DNA form, the CDR3 reads TGTGCCAGCAGCCCCCGCGGCCCACCGTTCGAGACCCAGTACTTC. Translating it yields CASSPRGPPFETQYF.

The chain uses TRBV6-1 and TRBJ2-2; a possible D gene is TRBD1 (6 bases). The CDR3 sequence is 11 residues long. In germline, CDR1 is MNHNS, CDR2 SASEGT. V was shortened by 8 bases and J by 9 bases, with 10 bases between the two germline ends. The CDR3 DNA reads TGTGCCAGCGAGGACAGTAGGGAGCTGTTTTTT. Amino acid sequence: CASEDSRELFF.

V is TRBV27 and J is TRBJ2-2; TRBD1 is a possible D gene (5 bases). Germline CDR1 reads MNHEY; CDR2 reads SMNVEV (reference sequence). CDR3 size: 16 residues. Trimming removed 3 bases from V and 1 base from J, with 12 bases in between. The CDR3 DNA reads as TGTGCCAGCAGTTTCATCCCTACAGGGAACACCGGGGAGCTGTTTTTT. Translated: CASSFIPTGNTGELFF.